Shown below are 17 T cell receptor beta chains from a single sample sequenced in a study of spatial heterogeneity in lung cancer. TCRdb re-called the 5' RACE reads with MiXCR, one entry per CDR3 protein. The sample shows under 85,000 distinct CDR3 sequences, approximately 8% of them seen only once. Indicated time point: sample taken at primary tumor resection. The material was PBMCs, obtained at surgery. The receptor source for this set is a male donor with early-stage non-small cell lung cancer.

This clonotype was found many times. The V and J genes are TRBV20-1 and TRBJ2-1; D is undetermined. CDR3 length equals 11 residues. The V gene lost 1 base and the J gene lost 10 bases, with 8 bases spanning the gap. Looked up from germline, CDR1 is DFQATT and CDR2 is SNEGSKA (reference sequence). As DNA, the CDR3 is TGCAGTGCTAGAGGTACCGAGGAGCAGTTCTTC. This translates into CSARGTEEQFF.

The chain couples TRBV29-1 to TRBJ2-7; D is perhaps TRBD1 (5 bases). The germline CDR1 and CDR2 sequences are SQVTM and ANQGSEA. V was shortened by 3 bases and J by 3 bases, with 15 bases between the two germline ends. The CDR3 covers 14 residues. The chain's CDR3 is CSVDISGIGYEQYF. The CDR3 DNA sequence: TGCAGCGTTGATATATCAGGGATAGGCTACGAGCAGTACTTC.

The chain recombines TRBV10-3 with TRBJ1-3; the D is unclear. The germline CDR1 and CDR2 sequences are ENHRY and SYGVKD. The CDR3 is made up of 14 amino acids. V dropped 0 bases and J dropped 5 bases, with 8 bases sitting between them. CDR3 residues: CAISESDGRNTIYF. CDR3 coding DNA: TGTGCCATCAGTGAGTCCGACGGCCGAAACACCATATATTTT.

The chain has TRBV6-6 and TRBJ2-1; 10 bases fit TRBD1. This CDR3 has 14 residues. V was clipped by 2 bases and J by 6 bases; unmatched bases: 1. Germline lookup yields CDR1 MNHNY and CDR2 SVGAGI (reference sequence). The CDR3 bases are TGTGCCAGCAGTTACGGGACAGGGGTCAATGAGCAGTTCTTC. Protein product: CASSYGTGVNEQFF.

This clonotype was observed many times. The chain joins TRBV6-1 to TRBJ2-7; a weak D match, TRBD2 (6 bases). Germline V gene sequence: CDR1 MNHNS, CDR2 SASEGT. V lost 2 bases to trimming and J lost 4 bases, with 12 bases between them. The CDR3 runs to 14 residues. The CDR3 loop reads CASSEFGSRYEQYF. CDR3 coding DNA: TGTGCCAGCAGTGAATTCGGGAGTCGGTACGAGCAGTACTTC.

This clonotype was seen repeatedly, ten times or more. V and J are TRBV4-1 and TRBJ1-2; a possible D gene is TRBD1 (5 bases). Trimming cost V 4 bases and J 0 bases, with 15 bases left between them. The germline gives CDR1 MGHRA, CDR2 YSYEKL. The CDR3 is 16 residues long. CDR3 sequence: CASSLGPAEANYGYTF. DNA for the CDR3: TGCGCCAGCAGCCTGGGGCCAGCTGAGGCTAACTATGGCTACACCTTC.

This clonotype has a handful of counts. J is TRBJ1-1 and V is TRBV11-1; D unresolved. This CDR3 has 13 residues. Germline V gene sequence: CDR1 SGHAT, CDR2 FQDESV (reference sequence). V was clipped by 3 bases and J by 2 bases, with 7 bases between them. The CDR3 coding sequence is TGTGCCAGCAGCTTCCAGGAAAACACTGAAGCTTTCTTT. Translating gives CASSFQENTEAFF.

This clonotype was seen ten or more times. This chain uses TRBV6-5 with TRBJ1-5, with D possibly TRBD1 on 6 matching bases. V lost 6 bases and J 3 bases, leaving 15 bases between the germline ends. CDR1 is MNHEY, CDR2 SVGAGI, per germline. The CDR3 totals 15 residues. CDR3 residues: CASSLGQIPNQPQHF. The CDR3 nucleotides are TGTGCCAGCAGCCTCGGACAGATTCCCAATCAGCCCCAGCATTTT.

This clonotype was counted many times. V gene TRBV4-3 combines with J gene TRBJ2-2, with 12 bases identical to TRBD2. The germline V gene has CDR1 LGHNA and CDR2 YSLEER. This CDR3 is 18 amino acids long. V trimming: 3 bases; J trimming: 6 bases; junction bases outside the gene matches: 11. CDR3 protein: CASSQATSGRPEAGELFF. The CDR3 coding sequence is TGCGCCAGCAGCCAGGCAACTAGCGGGAGGCCTGAGGCCGGGGAGCTGTTTTTT.

This clonotype was seen only once. This sequence joins TRBV5-1 and TRBJ1-6; D remains ambiguous. CDR1 is SGHRS, CDR2 YFSETQ, per germline. V gave up 4 bases and J gave up 6 bases, with 8 bases separating them. This CDR3 region has 13 residues. This CDR3 reads CASSLDVNSPLHF. CDR3 DNA: TGCGCCAGCAGCCTGGACGTTAATTCACCCCTCCACTTT.

Only a few counts were recorded for this clonotype. The chain couples TRBV18 to TRBJ2-7; either TRBD1 or TRBD2 may fit D (5 bases each). V was clipped by 1 base and J by 2 bases, with 15 bases between them. Per the germline V gene, CDR1 is KGHSH and CDR2 is LQKENI. This CDR3 spans 16 amino acids. DNA for the CDR3: TGTGCCAGCTCACCACTCGAGGGGACGGGGACCTACGAGCAGTACTTC. This gives the protein CASSPLEGTGTYEQYF.

The sample holds a few counts of this clonotype. The rearrangement uses TRBV20-1 and TRBJ2-1; TRBD2 aligns across 7 bases. Germline V CDR1 and CDR2: DFQATT, SNEGSKA (reference sequence). Trimming cost V 3 bases and J 8 bases; bases outside gene matches: 7. The CDR3 totals 13 residues. CDR3 coding DNA: TGCAGTGCTAGGATAAGCGGGAACTATGAGCAGTTCTTC. Amino acids: CSARISGNYEQFF.

In DNA, the CDR3 is TGCAGTGCTAGAGATATGCAGTTTGCCAATGAGCAGTTCTTC. Translating gives CSARDMQFANEQFF. The chain combines TRBV20-1 with TRBJ2-1; D remains ambiguous. This CDR3 spans 14 amino acids. From germline, CDR1 is DFQATT and CDR2 SNEGSKA (reference sequence). Trimming removed 0 bases from V and 6 bases from J, with 12 bases in between.

This clonotype showed up just a few times. The V gene is TRBV6-5, the J gene TRBJ2-1; 10 bases agree with TRBD2. The CDR3 is 14 residues long. J gave up 7 bases and V 4 bases, and 4 bases lay outside the gene matches. Germline values: CDR1 MNHEY, CDR2 SVGAGI. The DNA of the CDR3 is TGTGCCAGCAGTTCTAGCGGGAGTCTAAATGAGCAGTTCTTC. It codes for CASSSSGSLNEQFF.

This clonotype showed up many times. CDR3 nucleotides: TGTGCCACCAGCACAGTCCCTCATACGCAGTATTTT. This translates into CATSTVPHTQYF. The rearrangement uses TRBV15 and TRBJ2-3; D gene uncertain. CDR3 length: 12 amino acids. From germline, CDR1 is LNHNV and CDR2 YYDKDF (reference sequence). Trimming cost V 4 bases and J 7 bases, with 9 bases left between them.

The sample holds many counts of this clonotype. The V call is TRBV10-3, the J call TRBJ2-1; TRBD2 matches 11 bases. The V gene's germline CDR1 is ENHRY and CDR2 SYGVKD. Trimming removed 8 bases from V and 6 bases from J; junction bases left unmatched: 3. The CDR3 extends over 13 amino acids. The CDR3: CAIGSGRVNEQFF. The CDR3 DNA reads TGTGCCATCGGTAGCGGGAGGGTCAATGAGCAGTTCTTC.

The V call is TRBV29-1, the J call TRBJ1-1; unclear D gene. CDR3 length equals 13 residues. V lost 2 bases and J 2 bases, leaving 9 bases between the germline ends. The germline V gene encodes CDR1 SQVTM and CDR2 ANQGSEA. The chain's CDR3 is CSVEPGYNTEAFF. The CDR3 region has the DNA TGCAGCGTTGAACCGGGATATAACACTGAAGCTTTCTTT.